This is a list of T cell receptor beta chains from one sample in a study of shared clonotypes between healthy human individuals. Generated by immunoSEQ multiplex PCR, the TCRdb table keeps only in-frame clones and is missing some. This table holds roughly 700,000 clones, over 65% found once. The specimen sequenced was memory CD4+ T cells sorted from blood. These receptors were obtained from a woman in her twenties or thirties in good health. Each CDR3 is given with its conserved first and last residue. Fields, in order: V gene, J gene, clone size, D gene, CDR3 protein, CDR3 DNA. The D gene is left open where the match is weak. Size is stated for part of the rows, as once, few or many counts, or as a class when the clone is expanded.

TRBV27	TRBJ2-5	-	TRBD1	CASSHRTGEGETQYF	TGTGCCAGCAGTCACCGGACAGGGGAAGGGGAGACCCAGTACTTC
TRBV4-2	TRBJ1-1	-	TRBD1	CASSLQWPGQGADTEAFF	TGTGCCAGCAGCTTACAGTGGCCGGGACAGGGGGCCGACACTGAAGCTTTCTTT
TRBV25-1	TRBJ2-7	-	-	CASSVVQGINEQYF	TGTGCCAGCAGTGTTGTGCAGGGAATTAACGAGCAGTACTTC
TRBV11-2	TRBJ2-1	few	-	CASSLGQSSYNEQFF	TGTGCCAGCAGCTTAGGACAGAGCTCCTACAATGAGCAGTTCTTC
TRBV5-1	TRBJ2-2	-	TRBD1	CASSLGDSLLNTGELFF	TGCGCCAGCAGCTTGGGGGACAGTCTATTGAACACCGGGGAGCTGTTTTTT
TRBV4-2	TRBJ1-1	-	-	CASSQDSYSTNTEAFF	TGTGCCAGCAGCCAAGATTCTTATTCGACGAACACTGAAGCTTTCTTT
TRBV19	TRBJ1-1	-	-	CASSISDTEAFF	TGTGCCAGTAGTATATCGGACACTGAAGCTTTCTTT
TRBV5-1	TRBJ1-3	few	TRBD1	CASSLGDRDVHTIYF	TGCGCCAGCAGCTTGGGGGACAGGGACGTGCACACCATATATTTT
TRBV7-9	TRBJ2-1	-	TRBD2	CASSWTSGRSSSYNEQFF	TGTGCCAGCAGCTGGACTAGCGGGAGGTCGAGCTCCTACAATGAGCAGTTCTTC
TRBV27	TRBJ1-2	-	-	CASSPRGGYGYTF	TGTGCCAGCAGTCCCCGCGGGGGGTATGGCTACACCTTC
TRBV29-1	TRBJ2-2	-	-	CSVTQGSTTGELFF	TGCAGCGTGACGCAGGGGTCTACCACCGGGGAGCTGTTTTTT
TRBV10-3	TRBJ1-1	-	-	CAISESSVRNTEAFF	TGTGCCATCAGTGAGTCGTCGGTGCGGAACACTGAAGCTTTCTTT
TRBV5-1	TRBJ2-2	-	-	CASSLEANTGELFF	TGCGCCAGCAGCTTGGAAGCGAACACCGGGGAGCTGTTTTTT
TRBV5-1	TRBJ2-1	-	TRBD2	CASSLVASGRVDNEQFF	TGCGCCAGCAGCTTGGTTGCTAGCGGGAGGGTCGACAATGAGCAGTTCTTC
TRBV5-5	TRBJ2-1	-	-	CASSWWATSSYNEQFF	TGTGCCAGCAGCTGGTGGGCGACGAGCTCCTACAATGAGCAGTTCTTC
TRBV20-1	TRBJ2-1	-	-	CSASGDEQFF	TGCAGTGCTAGCGGCGATGAGCAGTTCTTC
TRBV5-4	TRBJ2-3	few	TRBD2	CASSWGTSGSLTDTQYF	TGTGCCAGCAGCTGGGGGACTAGCGGGAGTTTGACAGATACGCAGTATTTT
TRBV6-4	TRBJ2-3	-	-	CASSPLNYGLGGVNTQYF	TGTGCCAGCAGTCCCTTAAACTACGGACTAGGGGGAGTAAATACGCAGTATTTT
TRBV25-1	TRBJ2-3	-	-	CASSEYRDTDTQYF	TGTGCCAGCAGTGAATATAGGGACACAGATACGCAGTATTTT
TRBV28	TRBJ1-1	many	-	CASSFPKYRVSGTEAFF	TGTGCCAGCAGTTTTCCTAAATACAGGGTCTCGGGCACTGAAGCTTTCTTT
TRBV11-1	TRBJ1-1	-	TRBD1	CASRRTGVTEAFF	TGTGCCAGCAGAAGAACAGGGGTGACTGAAGCTTTCTTT
TRBV4-1	TRBJ2-1	-	-	CASSLTVANNEQFF	TGCGCCAGCAGCCTCACAGTCGCTAACAATGAGCAGTTCTTC
TRBV15	TRBJ2-6	-	-	CAASRDLSGANVLTF	TGTGCCGCCAGCAGAGATCTGTCTGGGGCCAACGTCCTGACTTTC
TRBV15	TRBJ1-2	few	-	CATSGPHRIAGYTF	TGTGCCACCAGCGGTCCACATAGAATTGCGGGCTACACCTTC
TRBV11-2	TRBJ1-2	few	-	CASSPTDNGYGYTF	TGTGCCAGCAGTCCCACGGACAACGGTTATGGCTACACCTTC
TRBV10-1	TRBJ2-7	-	-	CASSLNREYEQYF	TGCGCCAGCAGCTTAAACAGGGAATACGAGCAGTACTTC
TRBV15	TRBJ2-2	few	TRBD1	CATSRDFQGVTGELFF	TGTGCCACCAGCAGAGATTTCCAGGGGGTCACCGGGGAGCTGTTTTTT
TRBV5-6	TRBJ2-3	-	-	CASSRVRSLALSTDTQYF	TGTGCCAGCAGCCGCGTCCGCTCCCTAGCGTTGAGCACAGATACGCAGTATTTT
TRBV7-2	TRBJ1-1	-	-	CASSRRVLSGTEAFF	TGTGCCAGCAGCCGACGGGTGCTTTCTGGGACTGAAGCTTTCTTT
TRBV7-9	TRBJ2-7	-	-	CASSLMASYEQYF	TGTGCCAGCAGCTTAATGGCGAGCTACGAGCAGTACTTC
TRBV5-8	TRBJ2-1	-	TRBD2	CASSRGLAGDHRLQQFF	TGTGCCAGCAGCAGGGGACTAGCGGGAGACCATCGCTTACAGCAGTTCTTC
TRBV19	TRBJ1-1	few	-	CASRGPTEAFF	TGTGCCAGTAGAGGGCCAACTGAAGCTTTCTTT
TRBV10-2	TRBJ2-7	-	TRBD2	CASRRTSGYEQYF	TGCGCCAGCAGGAGGACTAGCGGGTACGAGCAGTACTTC
TRBV5-1	TRBJ2-5	-	TRBD2	CASSPGTSGSETQYF	TGCGCCAGCAGCCCCGGGACTAGCGGGAGTGAGACCCAGTACTTC
TRBV27	TRBJ2-3	-	TRBD2	CASRGWGGDTQYF	TGTGCCAGCCGGGGCTGGGGGGGGGATACGCAGTATTTT
TRBV29-1	TRBJ2-4	few	-	CSVGRSTSQDIQYF	TGCAGCGTTGGCAGGTCCACCTCTCAGGACATTCAGTACTTC
TRBV27	TRBJ2-5	-	TRBD2	CASERTSGARETQYF	TGTGCCAGCGAAAGGACTAGCGGGGCCCGGGAGACCCAGTACTTC
TRBV5-1	TRBJ2-2	many	TRBD2	CASSRTSGRGTGELFF	TGCGCCAGCAGCCGGACTAGCGGGAGAGGTACCGGGGAGCTGTTTTTT
TRBV7-8	TRBJ2-3	-	-	CASRLRWIGTDTQYF	TGTGCCAGCAGATTGCGTTGGATAGGCACAGATACGCAGTATTTT
TRBV5-1	TRBJ2-1	-	TRBD2	CASEASGTYEQFF	TGCGCCAGCGAGGCTAGCGGGACCTATGAGCAGTTCTTC
TRBV28	TRBJ2-3	-	-	CASSQPGSTRDTQYF	TGTGCCAGCAGTCAGCCAGGCTCTACGAGGGATACGCAGTATTTT
TRBV7-9	TRBJ1-1	-	-	CASSVTEHTEAFF	TGTGCCAGCAGCGTGACAGAACACACTGAAGCTTTCTTT
TRBV29-1	TRBJ2-7	-	TRBD1	CSAADRGYGEQYF	TGCAGCGCAGCCGACAGGGGGTACGGCGAGCAGTACTTC
TRBV2	TRBJ2-1	-	-	CASSARVYNEQFF	TGTGCCAGCAGTGCCAGGGTGTACAATGAGCAGTTCTTC
TRBV5-1	TRBJ1-1	-	TRBD1	CASSWGTDHTEAFF	TGCGCCAGCAGCTGGGGGACAGACCACACTGAAGCTTTCTTT